This T cell receptor (beta chain) was identified in a study of blood T cell repertoires in COVID-19. Study context: Sites in the United States, Italy and Spain provided acute and convalescent COVID-19 samples. Sources were T cells, B-cell-depleted T cells, or PBMCs; the material itself was cDNA or gDNA.

The repertoire was sequenced with immunoSEQ multiplex PCR; TCRdb's copy has only in-frame clones and lacks some. Here the sample spans a few hundred thousand clones, 85% being singletons. Germline loops: CDR1 LNHDA, CDR2 SQIVND (reference sequence). V was trimmed by 4 bases and J by 1 base, leaving 4 bases between them. The CDR3 extends over 13 amino acids. Each participant's cohort was designated according to participant-reported clinical history. Exposed participants encountered a COVID-19 case during the 2 weeks preceding study entry. The sample consisted of PBMCs or T cells enriched from blood (not recorded which). This sequence was found in a woman in her forties or fifties who had been exposed to COVID-19. The rearrangement links TRBV19 to TRBJ2-2; D gene uncertain. CDR3 protein: CASSSGNTGELFF. The CDR3 nucleotides read TGTGCCAGTAGTAGCGGGAACACCGGGGAGCTGTTTTTT.